These 28 T cell receptor beta chains originate from one sample sequenced in a study of CD8+CD57+ T cells in acquired aplastic anemia. CDR3 and TCR beta VDJ profiling relied on genomic DNA as the template. TCRdb reprocessed the reads via MiXCR and lists one record per CDR3 protein. This table has a few hundred thousand distinct CDR3 sequences, 56% appearing once. The specimen was sorted CD4+, CD8+, or CD8+CD57+ T cells (not recorded which) from PBMCs. These receptors were obtained from a human donor with severe aplastic anemia or a healthy control (not recorded which).

Turning to this clonotype: A much larger clone lies a single base off, so this may be a read error. The chain is built from TRBV10-3 and TRBJ2-7; D possibly corresponds to TRBD1 (5 bases). The CDR3 spans 11 residues. From germline, CDR1 is ENHRY and CDR2 SYGVKD. Trimming stripped 10 bases from V and 7 bases from J, with 14 bases between. CDR3 loop: CASRVEGEQYF. As DNA, the CDR3 is TGTGCCAGCAGGGTCGAAGGGGAGCAGTACTTC.

The chain joins TRBV12-3 or TRBV12-4 to TRBJ1-1; tentatively, D is TRBD1 (6 bases). This CDR3 comprises 13 residues. Trimming took 1 base from V and 6 from J, leaving 9 bases between them. The CDR3 DNA reads as TGTGCCAGCAGTTTAGAGGGGGTCTCTGAAGCTTTCTTT. Translation: CASSLEGVSEAFF.

The chain uses TRBV19 and TRBJ2-7; 7 nucleotides align to TRBD2. Germline CDR1 and CDR2: LNHDA and SQIVND (reference sequence). Germline trimming cut 4 bases from V and 0 bases from J; bases unmatched to any gene: 6. The CDR3 is made up of 15 amino acids. The CDR3 is CASSTLGGNSYEQYF. The CDR3 nucleotides are TGTGCCAGTAGTACACTGGGGGGGAACTCCTACGAGCAGTACTTC.

This clonotype was seen once. The rearrangement links TRBV12-3 or TRBV12-4 to TRBJ2-7; maybe TRBD1 (6 bases). Trimming took 6 bases from V and 2 from J, leaving 20 bases between them. This CDR3 spans 16 amino acids. The CDR3: CASRNQYTGPPYEQYF. As DNA, the CDR3 is TGTGCCAGCAGGAACCAGTATACAGGGCCACCCTACGAGCAGTACTTC.

This clonotype has more than one count but fewer than ten. This chain uses TRBV12-3 or TRBV12-4 with TRBJ2-7, with D perhaps TRBD1 (6 bases). The CDR3 contains 12 residues. The germline V and J ends were trimmed by 6 bases and 7 bases, with 13 bases remaining between them. The CDR3 coding sequence is TGTGCCAGCAGCCAGGACAGAGTTGAGCAGTACTTC. This codes for CASSQDRVEQYF.

The genes are TRBV5-1 and TRBJ2-7; D may match TRBD1 or TRBD2 (5 bases each). The V gene's germline CDR1 is SGHRS and CDR2 YFSETQ. The CDR3 covers 14 residues. The V gene lost 2 bases and the J gene lost 5 bases, with 14 bases spanning the gap. The CDR3 coding sequence is TGCGCCAGCAGCTTTCGAGGGGAAGGCCACGAGCAGTACTTC. It yields the protein CASSFRGEGHEQYF.

This clonotype was recorded many times. The rearrangement uses TRBV12-3 or TRBV12-4 and TRBJ2-6; D is unresolved. The length of the CDR3 is 18 residues. V gave up 5 bases and J gave up 1 base, with 18 bases separating them. The CDR3 region is CASSPLTYGSSGANVLTF. DNA for the CDR3: TGTGCCAGCAGTCCCCTGACATATGGATCATCTGGGGCCAACGTCCTGACTTTC.

This clonotype came up a few times. The chain combines TRBV14 with TRBJ1-1; D gene ambiguous. Trimming stripped 4 bases from V and 1 base from J, with 10 bases between. Germline CDR1 is SGHDN and CDR2 is FVKESK. CDR3 length equals 14 residues. The CDR3 loop reads CASSPVPSNTEAFF. The CDR3 nucleotides are TGTGCCAGCAGCCCAGTGCCCTCGAACACTGAAGCTTTCTTT.

The chain carries TRBV7-3 and TRBJ1-2, with TRBD1 matching 11 bases. This CDR3 contains 15 residues. The germline gives CDR1 SGHTA, CDR2 FQGTGA. The junction had 7 bases not matched to a gene; V was cut back by 2 bases and J by 8 bases. This CDR3 reads CASSLGTGGGEGYTF. DNA for the CDR3: TGTGCCAGCAGCTTAGGGACAGGGGGGGGTGAAGGCTACACCTTC.

This chain connects TRBV2 to TRBJ1-6, with D tentatively TRBD1 (5 bases). The ends were cut back, 7 bases at V and 3 bases at J, with 10 bases in the middle. This CDR3 region has 14 residues. The V gene's germline CDR1 is SNHLY and CDR2 FYNNEI. The CDR3 protein is CASTPDSYNSPLHF. The CDR3 DNA sequence: TGTGCCAGCACCCCCGACAGCTATAATTCACCCCTCCACTTT.

This clonotype was counted many times. This chain links TRBV25-1 with TRBJ2-1; the D is unclear. The CDR3 loop spans 11 amino acids. Germline V gene lookup returns CDR1 MGHDK and CDR2 SYGVNS. V gave up 7 bases and J gave up 4 bases, with 5 bases separating them. The CDR3 DNA reads as TGTGCCAGCACCTCATACAATGAGCAGTTCTTC. Its protein product is CASTSYNEQFF.

Ten or more counts support this clonotype. V is TRBV5-1 and J is TRBJ1-6; 7 bases are a match to TRBD1. CDR3 size: 15 residues. Looked up from germline, CDR1 is SGHRS and CDR2 is YFSETQ. V shed 0 bases and J 9 bases; nucleotides not matched to a gene: 6. CDR3 nucleotides: TGCGCCAGCAGCTTGGGACAGGGTGGTCGTTCACCCCTCCACTTT. The encoded protein is CASSLGQGGRSPLHF.

The rearrangement joins TRBV20-1 to TRBJ2-7; possible D gene TRBD1, 5 bases. V gave up 0 bases and J gave up 1 base, with 16 bases separating them. The CDR3 has 16 amino acids. Per the germline V gene, CDR1 is DFQATT and CDR2 is SNEGSKA (reference sequence). For the CDR3, the DNA is TGCAGTGCTAGAGATGGCGGCAGGGTCAGATCCTACGAGCAGTACTTC. Translation gives CSARDGGRVRSYEQYF.

V gene TRBV7-9 combines with J gene TRBJ2-1; D remains unclear. CDR1 and CDR2 (germline): SEHNR, FQNEAQ (reference sequence). This CDR3 spans 10 amino acids. Trimming shortened V by 3 bases and J by 13 bases, and 7 bases separated the two germline ends. The CDR3 DNA is TGTGCCAGCAGCTTGGTTTATCAGTTCTTC. Protein sequence: CASSLVYQFF. The full variable domain, completed using reference TRBV7-9 and TRBJ2-1, is DTGVSQNPRHKITKRGQNVTFRCDPISEHNRLYWYRQTLGQGPEFLTYFQNEAQLEKSRLLSDRFSAERPKGSFSTLEIQRTEQGDSAMYLCASSLVYQFFGPGTRLTVL.

This clonotype was seen repeatedly, ten times or more. The J gene is TRBJ1-6, the V gene TRBV6-5; D not certain. CDR1 and CDR2 (germline): MNHEY, SVGAGI. This CDR3 is built from 14 residues. V was trimmed by 5 bases and J by 10 bases, leaving 15 bases between them. The CDR3 here is CASSLGRLGSPLHF. CDR3 in DNA: TGTGCCAGCAGTCTTGGGCGTTTGGGGTCACCCCTCCACTTT.

This clonotype was found a few times. V is TRBV18 and J is TRBJ2-3; 7 positions match TRBD1. The ends lost 0 bases at V and 2 bases at J; junction bases unmatched: 5. The CDR3 has 16 amino acids. In germline, CDR1 is KGHSH, CDR2 LQKENI. CDR3 bases: TGTGCCAGCTCACCACCCCGACAGGGATTCACAGATACGCAGTATTTT. Residues: CASSPPRQGFTDTQYF.

This clonotype was seen ten or more times. The J gene is TRBJ2-7, the V gene TRBV20-1; D is unclear. Germline V gene data show CDR1 as DFQATT and CDR2 as SNEGSKA (reference sequence). The germline V and J ends were trimmed by 4 bases and 12 bases, with 19 bases remaining between them. The CDR3 sequence is 12 residues long. The CDR3 sequence: CSATPGGEVGYF. CDR3 DNA sequence: TGCAGTGCTACTCCCGGCGGTGAGGTGGGGTACTTC.

This clonotype occurred once. The V call is TRBV6-5, the J call TRBJ2-7; possible D gene TRBD1, 5 bases. Germline V lookup: CDR1 MNHEY, CDR2 SVGAGI. V was cut by 2 bases and J by 6 bases, with 11 bases left in between. This CDR3 has 13 amino acids. CDR3 amino acids: CASSYLTVGEQYF. CDR3 coding DNA: TGTGCCAGCAGTTACCTGACAGTGGGCGAGCAGTACTTC.

This clonotype was recorded at least ten times. CDR3 in amino acids: CASSLGRINYGYTF. The CDR3 DNA is TGTGCCAGCAGTTTGGGACGGATTAACTATGGCTACACCTTC. The chain joins TRBV12-3 or TRBV12-4 to TRBJ1-2, with D tentatively TRBD1 (5 bases). V lost 3 bases and J lost 1, with 9 bases in between. This CDR3 has 14 amino acids.

Ten or more counts support this clonotype. The gene calls are TRBV12-3 or TRBV12-4 and TRBJ1-1; 8 positions match TRBD1. The trim removed 3 bases at V and 8 bases at J, leaving 5 bases unmatched. This CDR3 region has 13 residues. Written as DNA, the CDR3 is TGTGCCAGCAGTTTCAGACAGGGGACAGAAGCTTTCTTT. Its protein is CASSFRQGTEAFF.

This clonotype was seen repeatedly, ten times or more. The chain couples TRBV20-1 to TRBJ1-6; possibly TRBD1 for D (6 bases). Looked up from germline, CDR1 is DFQATT and CDR2 is SNEGSKA (reference sequence). V lost 1 base and J lost 4, with 14 bases in between. The CDR3 sequence is 16 residues long. The CDR3 here is CSARGVTGAYNSPLHF. CDR3 DNA: TGCAGTGCTAGAGGAGTGACAGGAGCTTATAATTCACCCCTCCACTTT.

The chain is built from TRBV25-1 and TRBJ2-4; the match to TRBD2 covers 14 bases. The V gene's germline CDR1 is MGHDK and CDR2 SYGVNS. CDR3 size: 18 residues. V shed 5 bases, J shed 2 bases, and the junction held 8 bases outside the gene matches. Here the CDR3 DNA reads TGTGCCAGCAGTTCCCAGACTAGCGGGGGGGCAACCAAAAACATTCAGTACTTC. Amino acid sequence: CASSSQTSGGATKNIQYF.

V usage is TRBV24-1 and J usage is TRBJ1-1, with D unclear. Trimming cost V 11 bases and J 6 bases, with 21 bases left between them. The CDR3 extends over 14 amino acids. The germline V gene encodes CDR1 KGHDR and CDR2 SFDVKD. The CDR3 here is CASSIGIGRAEAFF. DNA of the CDR3: TGTGCCAGTAGTATAGGTATAGGGAGGGCTGAAGCTTTCTTT.

This clonotype was picked up many times. V is TRBV5-1 and J is TRBJ1-2; D not resolved. Trimming left V 0 bases short and J 6 bases short, with 12 bases between. CDR1 is SGHRS and CDR2 is YFSETQ in the germline V gene. CDR3 length: 14 amino acids. CDR3 protein: CASSLGEGGNGYTF. As DNA, the CDR3 is TGCGCCAGCAGCTTGGGGGAAGGTGGAAATGGCTACACCTTC.

The V and J genes are TRBV24-1 and TRBJ1-1; D gene uncertain. Germline-derived CDR1 and CDR2 are KGHDR and SFDVKD. V was trimmed by 0 bases and J by 4 bases, leaving 11 bases between them. The length of the CDR3 is 15 residues. The CDR3 DNA sequence: TGTGCCACCAGTGATTTGAAGAACCGGGGCACTGAAGCTTTCTTT. The encoded protein is CATSDLKNRGTEAFF.

The chain is built from TRBV7-9 and TRBJ2-1; a possible D gene is TRBD2 (6 bases). Trimming shortened V by 9 bases and J by 2 bases, and 17 bases separated the two germline ends. Germline V lookup: CDR1 SEHNR, CDR2 FQNEAQ (reference sequence). This CDR3 is built from 15 residues. The CDR3 DNA is TGTGCCAGTAGTTCTAGCGCGAGGGCCTACAATGAGCAGTTCTTC. Protein sequence: CASSSSARAYNEQFF.

This clonotype is a singleton in its sample. The chain is built from TRBV5-6 and TRBJ1-1, with D unresolved. Germline CDR1 reads SGHDT; CDR2 reads YYEEEE. This CDR3 comprises 14 residues. V dropped 1 base and J dropped 3 bases, with 10 bases sitting between them. The CDR3 nucleotides are TGTGCCAGCAGCTTGTATGCAGGTTACACTGAAGCTTTCTTT. Protein sequence: CASSLYAGYTEAFF.

The CDR3 here is CSGVGQETQYF. CDR3 in DNA: TGCAGTGGTGTCGGACAAGAGACCCAGTACTTC. The genes are TRBV20-1 and TRBJ2-5; D is unresolved. The germline CDR1 and CDR2 sequences are DFQATT and SNEGSKA (reference sequence). The CDR3 consists of 11 residues. The V end lost 7 bases, the J end lost 2 bases, and 8 bases lay between the germline ends.